This is a list of T cell receptor beta chains from one sample in a study of blood T cell repertoires in COVID-19. Sequenced by immunoSEQ multiplex PCR; TCRdb stores in-frame clones only, minus some. The sample includes hundreds of thousands of clones, 75% to 90% seen only once; the top ten take around 1%. The sequencing input was PBMCs or T cells enriched from blood (not recorded which). All receptors come from a young man who had recovered from COVID-19. CDR3s include the opening cysteine and the closing phenylalanine or tryptophan. The order of the fields is J gene, D gene, CDR3 length, clone size, V gene, CDR3 DNA, CDR3 protein. A D gene is named only where the DNA matches it firmly. Not all rows give a size; the values are once, few, many and, for expanded clones, a class.

TRBJ2-1 | TRBD2 | 14 | NA | TRBV5-1 | TGCGCCAGCAGCTTGCTAGCGGGGGGCAATGAGCAGTTCTTC | CASSLLAGGNEQFF
TRBJ1-5 | TRBD1 | 14 | NA | TRBV28 | TGTGCCAGCAGGGCCGGACAGGAGAATCAGCCCCAGCATTTT | CASRAGQENQPQHF
TRBJ2-7 | NA | 14 | NA | TRBV2 | TGTGCCAGCAGACCCTGGACATCCTCCTACGAGCAGTACTTC | CASRPWTSSYEQYF
TRBJ2-4 | NA | 14 | NA | TRBV28 | TGTGCCAGCAGTTTGGAGAATACCAAAAACATTCAGTACTTC | CASSLENTKNIQYF
TRBJ2-1 | TRBD2 | 12 | NA | TRBV28 | TGTGCCAGCACTGGTCTAGCGGATGAGCAGTTCTTC | CASTGLADEQFF
TRBJ2-7 | NA | 12 | NA | TRBV7-8 | TGTGCCAGCAGCTTATCGCTATCCACTAAGTACTTC | CASSLSLSTKYF
TRBJ1-2 | NA | 15 | NA | TRBV14 | TGTGCCAGCCATGAAACAGGGAAGGGTCCCCGGGGCTACACCTTC | CASHETGKGPRGYTF
TRBJ2-7 | NA | 13 | NA | TRBV21-1 | TGTGCCAAAAACAGGGTTGTAGCCCCCGAGCAGTACTTC | CAKNRVVAPEQYF
TRBJ1-6 | NA | 12 | NA | TRBV12-5 | TGTGCTAGTGGTTTGGTCGATTCACCCCTCCACTTT | CASGLVDSPLHF
TRBJ1-4 | NA | 14 | NA | TRBV27 | TGTGCCAGCAGTTCCACGCGGGCTAATGAAAAACTGTTTTTT | CASSSTRANEKLFF
TRBJ2-3 | TRBD2 | 15 | NA | TRBV28 | TGTGCCAGCAGTTGGAGCGGGATTAACACAGATACGCAGTATTTT | CASSWSGINTDTQYF
TRBJ1-1 | TRBD1 | 15 | NA | TRBV19 | TGTGCCAGTAGCAGTCCGGGACAGGGGGCCACTGAAGCTTTCTTT | CASSSPGQGATEAFF
TRBJ2-2 | NA | 16 | few | TRBV7-9 | TGTGCCAGCAGCTTAGAAGGCGGGATCAACACCGGGGAGCTGTTTTTT | CASSLEGGINTGELFF
TRBJ2-5 | TRBD1 | 16 | NA | TRBV10-1 | TGCGCCAGCAGCGATGGACAGGGGGCTCGTCGAGAGACCCAGTACTTC | CASSDGQGARRETQYF
TRBJ2-2 | TRBD2 | 16 | NA | TRBV3-1/TRBV3-2 | TGTGCCAGCAGCCTTGAGACCGTATCGGGGGGCGGGGAGCTGTTTTTT | CASSLETVSGGGELFF
TRBJ1-5 | NA | 17 | NA | TRBV11-3 | TGTGCCAGCAGCTTAGATCCCCCGCAGGGAGGGTATCAGCCCCAGCATTTT | CASSLDPPQGGYQPQHF
TRBJ2-2 | NA | 15 | once | TRBV27 | TGTGCCAGCAGTTTTTCGACAGGGAACACCGGGGAGCTGTTTTTT | CASSFSTGNTGELFF
TRBJ2-1 | NA | 16 | NA | TRBV7-2 | TGTGCCAGCAGCTTAGTAGCTGGCGGCTCCTACAATGAGCAGTTCTTC | CASSLVAGGSYNEQFF
TRBJ1-2 | TRBD1 | 13 | once | TRBV29-1 | TGCAGCGCCCGGGACAGGGTAGAGAATGGCTACACCTTC | CSARDRVENGYTF
TRBJ1-1 | NA | 15 | NA | TRBV18 | TGTGCCAGCTCCTCCTTAAAGGGGTCGAACACTGAAGCTTTCTTT | CASSSLKGSNTEAFF
TRBJ1-2 | NA | 13 | NA | TRBV12-3/TRBV12-4 | TGTGCCAGCAGTCCCGGGGTAAACTATGGCTACACCTTC | CASSPGVNYGYTF
TRBJ2-3 | TRBD1 | 17 | once | TRBV19 | TGTGCCAGTAGTTCGTTTCGGACAGGGGGATCCACAGATACGCAGTATTTT | CASSSFRTGGSTDTQYF
TRBJ2-3 | TRBD2 | 14 | NA | TRBV10-3 | TGTGCCATCAGTGTCTCGCGGGAGTCAGATACGCAGTATTTT | CAISVSRESDTQYF
TRBJ1-2 | TRBD1 | 13 | few | TRBV27 | TGTGCCAGCAGTTTACGGGACAGCTATGGCTACACCTTC | CASSLRDSYGYTF
TRBJ2-3 | TRBD1 | 15 | NA | TRBV6-5 | TGTGCCAGCAGTTACACGACAGGGGGAGCAGATACGCAGTATTTT | CASSYTTGGADTQYF
TRBJ2-7 | TRBD2 | 11 | NA | TRBV29-1 | TGCAGCGGATACTCGGGGGGCGAGCAGTACTTC | CSGYSGGEQYF
TRBJ1-5 | TRBD1 | 15 | few | TRBV4-1 | TGCGCCAGCAGCCAAGATGGGACAGGGACCCAGCCCCAGCATTTT | CASSQDGTGTQPQHF
TRBJ2-2 | TRBD2 | 18 | NA | TRBV7-2 | TGTGCCAGCAGCCCCCGAGGTGGGGGGGGGAGAAGCACCGGGGAGCTGTTTTTT | CASSPRGGGGRSTGELFF
TRBJ2-3 | NA | 14 | NA | TRBV19 | TGTGCCAGTAGTCTGGGGGGGGGCGCAGATACGCAGTATTTT | CASSLGGGADTQYF
TRBJ2-1 | NA | 13 | NA | TRBV12-3/TRBV12-4 | TGTGCCAGCAGTTTATACAGGGTCTGGGAGCAGTTCTTC | CASSLYRVWEQFF
TRBJ2-7 | TRBD2 | 16 | NA | TRBV6-1 | TGTGCCAGCAGAGAAGGTCTAGCGGGTGAAACCTACGAGCAGTACTTC | CASREGLAGETYEQYF
TRBJ2-5 | NA | 15 | NA | TRBV4-3 | TGCGCCAGCAGCCAAGACAGGGGAGGGCAAGAGACCCAGTACTTC | CASSQDRGGQETQYF
TRBJ2-2 | TRBD2 | 18 | NA | TRBV19 | TGTGCCAGTAGTTCCTCCGGACTAGCGGGAGTATTAGTCGGGGAGCTGTTTTTT | CASSSSGLAGVLVGELFF
TRBJ1-2 | NA | 16 | NA | TRBV5-1 | TGCGCCAGCAGCTTGGGGGCCCCGGGAGGGGTAAATGGCTACACCTTC | CASSLGAPGGVNGYTF
TRBJ2-7 | TRBD2 | 14 | NA | TRBV18 | TGTGCCAGCTCACCACCCGGGGGGGTGGGGGAGCAGTACTTC | CASSPPGGVGEQYF
TRBJ1-1 | TRBD1 | 14 | NA | TRBV7-2 | TGTGCCAGCAGCTTAGGAGGGACAGTCACTGAAGCTTTCTTT | CASSLGGTVTEAFF